This TCR beta chain was obtained from a study of cytomegalovirus exposure and HLA in healthy donors. General study results and limits: In a later analysis, specific HLA alleles were associated with more than 15,000 TCR beta sequences at a 0.05 false discovery rate.

Researchers ran the PCR with 60 Vbeta and 13 Jbeta primers. Method: immunoSEQ multiplex PCR; TCRdb's copy keeps in-frame clones and lacks some. The sample has over 150,000 clones, 70% to 90% seen once; the top ten hold 5.5% to 6.5%. Germline values: CDR1 SEHNR, CDR2 FQNEAQ (reference sequence). Trimming cost V 5 bases and J 2 bases, with 11 bases left between them. This CDR3 comprises 14 residues. To note about this clone: The antigen is undetermined.

The sequenced sample was PBMCs. This clonotype was sampled from a woman in her thirties or forties in good health and CMV-seropositive. The chain is built from TRBV7-9 and TRBJ2-3; no reliable D call. CDR3 loop: CASSRLGATDTQYF. The CDR3 DNA reads as TGTGCCAGCAGCCGGTTAGGAGCCACAGATACGCAGTATTTT.